The rows below give T cell receptor beta chains drawn from one sample of a study of blood T cell repertoires in COVID-19. The repertoire was sequenced with immunoSEQ multiplex PCR; TCRdb's copy has only in-frame clones and lacks some. The table records more than 200,000 clones, around 89% of them present only once. Sequencing used peripheral blood. All receptors come from a man aged 25 to 40 with COVID-19, enrolled during active disease. Each CDR3 is given with its conserved first and last residue. Fields, in order: clone size, J gene, V gene, D gene, CDR3 DNA, CDR3 protein. D genes are given only for firm matches. Clone size is given for some rows only: seen once, a few or many times, or a class if the clone is expanded.

abundance: -; j_gene: TRBJ1-1; v_gene: TRBV28; d_gene: -; CDR3nt: TGTGCCAGCAGTTTACGAGGGGGCACTGAAGCTTTCTTT; CDR3aa: CASSLRGGTEAFF
abundance: -; j_gene: TRBJ1-1; v_gene: TRBV11-2; d_gene: -; CDR3nt: TGTGCCAGCAGCGCGACAGCTCTGAACACTGAAGCTTTCTTT; CDR3aa: CASSATALNTEAFF
abundance: -; j_gene: TRBJ2-3; v_gene: TRBV5-6; d_gene: TRBD1; CDR3nt: TGTGCCAGCAGCCGAGACAGGGCCACAGATACGCAGTATTTT; CDR3aa: CASSRDRATDTQYF
abundance: -; j_gene: TRBJ2-2; v_gene: TRBV7-2; d_gene: TRBD1; CDR3nt: TGTGCCAGCAGCTTTACCGGGACAGGGGGCACCGGGGAGCTGTTTTTT; CDR3aa: CASSFTGTGGTGELFF
abundance: -; j_gene: TRBJ1-2; v_gene: TRBV6-5; d_gene: -; CDR3nt: TGTGCCAGCAGTCAGAAGGGGAACTATGGCTACACCTTC; CDR3aa: CASSQKGNYGYTF
abundance: -; j_gene: TRBJ2-5; v_gene: TRBV11-2; d_gene: TRBD2; CDR3nt: TGTGCCAGCAGCTTAGTGGGGACTAGGGGAGAGACCCAGTACTTC; CDR3aa: CASSLVGTRGETQYF
abundance: -; j_gene: TRBJ2-3; v_gene: TRBV4-1; d_gene: TRBD2; CDR3nt: TGCGCCAGCAGCCAAGATAGAGCGGGGGACCCCACAGATACGCAGTATTTT; CDR3aa: CASSQDRAGDPTDTQYF
abundance: -; j_gene: TRBJ2-1; v_gene: TRBV7-9; d_gene: -; CDR3nt: TGTGCCAGCAGCCGACAAGGACAGAACAATGAGCAGTTCTTC; CDR3aa: CASSRQGQNNEQFF
abundance: -; j_gene: TRBJ1-5; v_gene: TRBV5-1; d_gene: TRBD1; CDR3nt: TGCGCCAGCAGTGGAGGGGGCGGCAATCAGCCCCAGCATTTT; CDR3aa: CASSGGGGNQPQHF
abundance: -; j_gene: TRBJ2-2; v_gene: TRBV27; d_gene: TRBD1; CDR3nt: TGTGCCAGCGGATTGACAGGGAGCACCGGGGAGCTGTTTTTT; CDR3aa: CASGLTGSTGELFF
abundance: few; j_gene: TRBJ1-6; v_gene: TRBV18; d_gene: TRBD1; CDR3nt: TGTGCCAGCTCACCAATTGTCACCTTGGGACAGGGCGGTCGTTCACCCCTCCACTTT; CDR3aa: CASSPIVTLGQGGRSPLHF
abundance: -; j_gene: TRBJ2-1; v_gene: TRBV4-3; d_gene: -; CDR3nt: TGCGCCAGCAGCCAAGTTTTGTCTGGCGGGACAGTAGCGAATGAGCAGTTCTTC; CDR3aa: CASSQVLSGGTVANEQFF
abundance: -; j_gene: TRBJ2-2; v_gene: TRBV5-6; d_gene: TRBD1; CDR3nt: TGTGCCAGCAGCTCGGGACAGGGTATGGGGGAGCTGTTTTTT; CDR3aa: CASSSGQGMGELFF
abundance: -; j_gene: TRBJ2-1; v_gene: TRBV7-2; d_gene: TRBD2; CDR3nt: TGTGCCAGCAGCTTTGCGATTGGGACTAGTGATGAGCAGTTCTTC; CDR3aa: CASSFAIGTSDEQFF
abundance: -; j_gene: TRBJ2-1; v_gene: TRBV7-2; d_gene: TRBD2; CDR3nt: TGTGCCAGCAGCTTATGGCTAGCGGGAGGGGACAATGAGCAGTTCTTC; CDR3aa: CASSLWLAGGDNEQFF
abundance: -; j_gene: TRBJ1-2; v_gene: TRBV5-6; d_gene: -; CDR3nt: TGTGCCAGCACACGTCTTACCGACAGAAACTATGGCTACACCTTC; CDR3aa: CASTRLTDRNYGYTF
abundance: -; j_gene: TRBJ1-4; v_gene: TRBV3-1/TRBV3-2; d_gene: TRBD1; CDR3nt: TGTGCCAGCAGCCGGAACGCACAGGGGACTAATGAAAAACTGTTTTTT; CDR3aa: CASSRNAQGTNEKLFF
abundance: -; j_gene: TRBJ2-3; v_gene: TRBV7-3; d_gene: -; CDR3nt: TGTGCCAGCAGCGCACCTACCCACGGGACAGATACGCAGTATTTT; CDR3aa: CASSAPTHGTDTQYF
abundance: -; j_gene: TRBJ1-5; v_gene: TRBV6-6; d_gene: -; CDR3nt: TGTGCCAGCACCCCGGGGGATCAGCCCCAGCATTTT; CDR3aa: CASTPGDQPQHF
abundance: -; j_gene: TRBJ1-1; v_gene: TRBV7-8; d_gene: -; CDR3nt: TGTGCCAGCAGCTTAGTCTCGGGGATGAACACTGAAGCTTTCTTT; CDR3aa: CASSLVSGMNTEAFF
abundance: few; j_gene: TRBJ1-1; v_gene: TRBV7-2; d_gene: TRBD1; CDR3nt: TGTGCCAGCAGCAAAGGGGGCTTAAAGTCTGAAGCTTTCTTT; CDR3aa: CASSKGGLKSEAFF
abundance: once; j_gene: TRBJ1-1; v_gene: TRBV19; d_gene: TRBD1; CDR3nt: TGTGCCAGTACCTTGGACAGGGGGAACACTGAAGCTTTCTTT; CDR3aa: CASTLDRGNTEAFF
abundance: -; j_gene: TRBJ2-2; v_gene: TRBV7-8; d_gene: TRBD2; CDR3nt: TGTGCCAGCAGCTTGGATCTTCTAGGTCTAGCGGGAGAGAGGTACACCGGGGAGCTGTTTTTT; CDR3aa: CASSLDLLGLAGERYTGELFF
abundance: -; j_gene: TRBJ1-5; v_gene: TRBV5-8; d_gene: -; CDR3nt: TGTGCCAGCAGCTTGTATACGACCTCTGAGGGGGTTAGCAATCAGCCCCAGCATTTT; CDR3aa: CASSLYTTSEGVSNQPQHF
abundance: -; j_gene: TRBJ1-6; v_gene: TRBV27; d_gene: -; CDR3nt: TGTGCCAGCAGTTTATCTCAGGGGAGATTCTCCTATAATTCACCCCTCCACTTT; CDR3aa: CASSLSQGRFSYNSPLHF
abundance: -; j_gene: TRBJ1-2; v_gene: TRBV18; d_gene: TRBD1; CDR3nt: TGTGCCAGCTCAACTGGGACAGCGTATGGCTACACCTTC; CDR3aa: CASSTGTAYGYTF
abundance: -; j_gene: TRBJ1-5; v_gene: TRBV24-1; d_gene: TRBD1; CDR3nt: TGTGCCACCAGTGAAACCCGGGACAGGTGCAATCAGCCCCAGCATTTT; CDR3aa: CATSETRDRCNQPQHF
abundance: -; j_gene: TRBJ1-3; v_gene: TRBV5-6; d_gene: TRBD1; CDR3nt: TGTGCCAGCAGCTTTCAACAGGGGGTCGGTGGAAACACCATATATTTT; CDR3aa: CASSFQQGVGGNTIYF
abundance: -; j_gene: TRBJ2-3; v_gene: TRBV15; d_gene: TRBD2; CDR3nt: TGTGCCACCAGCAGACCTCGTTTAGCGGGGTGGGCAGATACGCAGTATTTT; CDR3aa: CATSRPRLAGWADTQYF
abundance: -; j_gene: TRBJ1-2; v_gene: TRBV12-3/TRBV12-4; d_gene: -; CDR3nt: TGTGCCAGCAGTGCCAGGGGAACCTATGGCTACACCTTC; CDR3aa: CASSARGTYGYTF
abundance: -; j_gene: TRBJ2-3; v_gene: TRBV11-2; d_gene: TRBD1; CDR3nt: TGTGCCAGCAGCTTAGGTCTGTACCGACAGGGGGACACAGATACGCAGTATTTT; CDR3aa: CASSLGLYRQGDTDTQYF
abundance: -; j_gene: TRBJ2-1; v_gene: TRBV5-4; d_gene: TRBD2; CDR3nt: TGTGCCAGCAGCTCCGGACTAGCCGTAGGTGAGCAGTTCTTC; CDR3aa: CASSSGLAVGEQFF
abundance: -; j_gene: TRBJ1-2; v_gene: TRBV19; d_gene: TRBD1; CDR3nt: TGTGCCAGTAGTCTCTACACGGGACAGGGTTCCCGAGGCCACGACTGGGGCTATGGCTACACCTTC; CDR3aa: CASSLYTGQGSRGHDWGYGYTF
abundance: -; j_gene: TRBJ2-7; v_gene: TRBV5-7; d_gene: -; CDR3nt: TGTGCCAGCAGCTTGGAATACTACGAGCAGTACTTC; CDR3aa: CASSLEYYEQYF
abundance: -; j_gene: TRBJ2-7; v_gene: TRBV25-1; d_gene: -; CDR3nt: TGTGCCAGCAGCAGGGGATACGAGCAGTACTTC; CDR3aa: CASSRGYEQYF
abundance: -; j_gene: TRBJ2-1; v_gene: TRBV11-2; d_gene: -; CDR3nt: TGTGCCAGCAGCTTAGTCCTCGCCGCGGCTGCGTTCTTC; CDR3aa: CASSLVLAAAAFF
abundance: -; j_gene: TRBJ1-1; v_gene: TRBV7-2; d_gene: -; CDR3nt: TGTGCCAGCAGCTTAGGGGGGAGGGATACGAACACTGAAGCTTTCTTT; CDR3aa: CASSLGGRDTNTEAFF
abundance: -; j_gene: TRBJ2-5; v_gene: TRBV21-1; d_gene: -; CDR3nt: TGTGCCAGCAGCAAAATAATCATCCGAATTGCGGTGGACCAAGAGACCCAGTACTTC; CDR3aa: CASSKIIIRIAVDQETQYF
abundance: -; j_gene: TRBJ1-5; v_gene: TRBV6-2/TRBV6-3; d_gene: TRBD1; CDR3nt: TGTGCCAGCAGTAACACCGGGACAGGGGTTGTACAGCCCCAGCATTTT; CDR3aa: CASSNTGTGVVQPQHF
abundance: -; j_gene: TRBJ1-4; v_gene: TRBV7-9; d_gene: -; CDR3nt: TGTGCCAGCAGCTTACTGGGGAGTAGTGAAAAACTGTTTTTT; CDR3aa: CASSLLGSSEKLFF
abundance: -; j_gene: TRBJ2-7; v_gene: TRBV6-2/TRBV6-3; d_gene: TRBD2; CDR3nt: TGTGCCAGCAGTTACTCAGCTCCTGGACTAGCCCACGAGCAGTACTTC; CDR3aa: CASSYSAPGLAHEQYF
abundance: -; j_gene: TRBJ2-7; v_gene: TRBV6-5; d_gene: TRBD1; CDR3nt: TGTGCCAGCAGACCGTTCGGGACAGGGGGCTACGAGCAGTACTTC; CDR3aa: CASRPFGTGGYEQYF
abundance: -; j_gene: TRBJ1-3; v_gene: TRBV19; d_gene: -; CDR3nt: TGTGCCAGTAGTATCGCGACGGGGGGTTACAGCACCATATATTTT; CDR3aa: CASSIATGGYSTIYF
abundance: once; j_gene: TRBJ2-2; v_gene: TRBV28; d_gene: TRBD1; CDR3nt: TGTGCCAGCAGTTCGGGACAGACGACCGGGGAGCTGTTTTTT; CDR3aa: CASSSGQTTGELFF
abundance: -; j_gene: TRBJ1-2; v_gene: TRBV30; d_gene: -; CDR3nt: TGTGCCTGGAGTCGGACAGTGCCTCCGTCCTATGGCTACACCTTC; CDR3aa: CAWSRTVPPSYGYTF
abundance: -; j_gene: TRBJ2-7; v_gene: TRBV5-6; d_gene: -; CDR3nt: TGTGCCAGCAGCTTGTCCTTTAGCTACGAGCAGTACTTC; CDR3aa: CASSLSFSYEQYF
abundance: few; j_gene: TRBJ2-7; v_gene: TRBV25-1; d_gene: TRBD1; CDR3nt: TGTGCCAGCAGTGAATTCGGGACAGGGCCGTCGGAGCAGTACTTC; CDR3aa: CASSEFGTGPSEQYF
abundance: -; j_gene: TRBJ1-2; v_gene: TRBV18; d_gene: -; CDR3nt: TGTGCCAGCTCACCCCAGGGCGATGGCTACACCTTC; CDR3aa: CASSPQGDGYTF
abundance: -; j_gene: TRBJ2-3; v_gene: TRBV3-1/TRBV3-2; d_gene: TRBD1; CDR3nt: TGTGCCAGCAGCCAAGGGGTAGGGACAGGGGAACGCACAGATACGCAGTATTTT; CDR3aa: CASSQGVGTGERTDTQYF
abundance: -; j_gene: TRBJ2-1; v_gene: TRBV2; d_gene: TRBD1; CDR3nt: TGTGCCAGCAGTGTAGACAGGGGGCTCGACAATGAGCAGTTCTTC; CDR3aa: CASSVDRGLDNEQFF
abundance: -; j_gene: TRBJ1-2; v_gene: TRBV27; d_gene: TRBD1; CDR3nt: TGTGCCAGCAGTTATACTACGGGGGACAGGTTTAACTATGGCTACACCTTC; CDR3aa: CASSYTTGDRFNYGYTF